This entry lists 9 T cell receptor beta chains sequenced from one sample in a study of early T cells in non-severe SARS-CoV-2 infection. Each CDR3 protein is one row after TCRdb ran MiXCR on the 5' RACE reads. The sample includes over 35,000 distinct CDR3 sequences, roughly 4.5% of them seen just once. The sample taken for sequencing was whole blood. These receptors all stem from an adult who was a healthcare worker with PCR-confirmed SARS-CoV-2 infection or an uninfected control (not recorded which).

Only a few counts were recorded for this clonotype. The rearrangement uses TRBV3-1 and TRBJ1-1, with TRBD1 as a possible D gene (5 bases). Trimming stripped 2 bases from V and 1 base from J, with 8 bases between. The germline V gene has CDR1 LGHDT and CDR2 YNNKEL (reference sequence). This CDR3 is 14 amino acids long. CDR3 DNA: TGTGCCAGCAGCCAACCGGGACGGAACACTGAAGCTTTCTTT. This encodes CASSQPGRNTEAFF.

This clonotype showed up many times. The J gene is TRBJ2-2, the V gene TRBV7-6; no firm D call. This CDR3 comprises 13 residues. The V end was cut by 5 bases, the J end by 6 bases, with 10 bases between. Germline CDR1 is SGHVS and CDR2 is FNYEAQ. The CDR3 nucleotides read TGTGCCAGCAGCCGAGCTGGGGCCGGGGAGCTGTTTTTT. As protein: CASSRAGAGELFF. The entire variable domain, with the rest obtained from reference TRBV7-6 and TRBJ2-2, is as follows: GAGVSQSPRYKVTKRGQDVALRCDPISGHVSLYWYRQALGQGPEFLTYFNYEAQQDKSGLPNDRFSAERPEGSISTLTIQRTEQRDSAMYRCASSRAGAGELFFGEGSRLTVL.

In its sample, this clonotype was seen a few times. The genes are TRBV30 and TRBJ2-5; possibly TRBD1 for D (6 bases). Germline lookup yields CDR1 GTSNPN and CDR2 SVGIG (reference sequence). The CDR3 has 12 residues. Trimming cost V 2 bases and J 4 bases, with 8 bases left between them. CDR3 sequence: CAWSLQGETQYF. The CDR3 DNA sequence: TGTGCCTGGAGTCTACAGGGAGAGACCCAGTACTTC.

There are many counts of this clonotype. The chain couples TRBV12-3 or TRBV12-4 to TRBJ1-1; TRBD1 aligns across 9 bases. CDR3 length equals 14 residues. Unmatched junction bases numbered 7, after V lost 6 bases and J lost 5 bases. The CDR3 region is CASRLQGALTEAFF. The DNA for the CDR3 is TGTGCCAGCAGACTACAGGGGGCTTTGACTGAAGCTTTCTTT.

This clonotype was seen a few times. This chain uses TRBV7-8 with TRBJ2-1; no clear D. Trimming removed 1 base at V and 4 bases at J, with 11 bases between. Germline V lookup: CDR1 SGHVS, CDR2 FQNEAQ. The CDR3 runs 15 residues. CDR3 bases: TGTGCCAGCAGCTTAGACACCTCGGTATACAATGAGCAGTTCTTC. Translated, it gives CASSLDTSVYNEQFF.

This chain links TRBV29-1 with TRBJ2-1; D unclear. Trimming removed 4 bases at V and 6 bases at J, with 10 bases between. CDR3 length equals 12 residues. Per the germline V gene, CDR1 is SQVTM and CDR2 is ANQGSEA. The CDR3 bases are TGCAGCGTTGTCTCGACTCGCAATGAGCAGTTCTTC. It codes for CSVVSTRNEQFF.

This clonotype was seen ten or more times. The chain recombines TRBV5-1 with TRBJ2-4; D not resolved. CDR1 is SGHRS, CDR2 YFSETQ, per germline. Trimming cost V 4 bases and J 0 bases, with 11 bases left between them. CDR3 length equals 15 residues. CDR3 loop: CASSLDPIAKNIQYF. In DNA, the CDR3 is TGCGCCAGCAGCCTGGATCCAATAGCCAAAAACATTCAGTACTTC.

This clonotype was counted many times. This chain links TRBV7-6 with TRBJ2-7; the match to TRBD2 covers 10 bases. The junction had 6 bases not matched to a gene; V was cut back by 4 bases and J by 6 bases. CDR3 length equals 14 residues. Germline V gene data show CDR1 as SGHVS and CDR2 as FNYEAQ. The chain's CDR3 is CASSSGTSGAEQYF. The CDR3 region has the DNA TGTGCCAGCAGCTCCGGCACTAGCGGGGCCGAGCAGTACTTC. The variable domain in full, with the rest retrieved from reference TRBV7-6 and TRBJ2-7, is GAGVSQSPRYKVTKRGQDVALRCDPISGHVSLYWYRQALGQGPEFLTYFNYEAQQDKSGLPNDRFSAERPEGSISTLTIQRTEQRDSAMYRCASSSGTSGAEQYFGPGTRLTVT.

This clonotype appeared many times. This chain connects TRBV6-5 to TRBJ1-1, with D perhaps TRBD1 (6 bases). V was shortened by 5 bases and J by 5 bases, with 9 bases between the two germline ends. Germline CDR1 MNHEY, CDR2 SVGAGI. This CDR3 is 12 amino acids long. Written as DNA, the CDR3 is TGTGCCAGCAGTGAGCAGGGGACTGAAGCTTTCTTT. It is translated as CASSEQGTEAFF.